One sample yielded the 14 T cell receptor beta chains listed below, sequenced in a study of cytomegalovirus exposure and HLA in healthy donors. Sequenced by immunoSEQ multiplex PCR; TCRdb stores in-frame clones only, minus some. The sample has around 150,000 clones; 75% to 95% are singletons. Sequencing was done on a sample of PBMCs. All receptors come from a woman between 18 and 30 years old in good health and CMV-seropositive.

This chain links TRBV5-4 with TRBJ1-3; D gene ambiguous. V lost 2 bases and J lost 0, with 6 bases in between. The CDR3 runs 14 residues. The germline V gene has CDR1 SGHNT and CDR2 YYREEE (reference sequence). The CDR3 DNA follows: TGTGCCAGCAGCTTCGGTGGCTCTGGAAACACCATATATTTT. Amino acids: CASSFGGSGNTIYF.

The chain couples TRBV6-1 to TRBJ2-7; 7 bases fit TRBD2. This CDR3 region has 13 residues. Germline-derived CDR1 and CDR2 are MNHNS and SASEGT. Trimming at V came to 3 bases and at J to 3 bases, leaving 2 bases not matched to a gene. The CDR3 sequence is CASSDRDYYEQYF. CDR3 coding DNA: TGTGCCAGCAGTGACCGGGACTACTACGAGCAGTACTTC.

This chain links TRBV9 with TRBJ2-1, with D hard to call. V was cut by 4 bases and J by 5 bases, with 13 bases left in between. The CDR3 loop spans 14 amino acids. Looked up from germline, CDR1 is SGDLS and CDR2 is YYNGEE. This CDR3 reads CASSLAETHNEQFF. DNA of the CDR3: TGTGCCAGCAGCTTGGCGGAAACTCACAATGAGCAGTTCTTC.

The V and J genes are TRBV27 and TRBJ2-7; 7 nucleotides match TRBD1. Germline lookup yields CDR1 MNHEY and CDR2 SMNVEV (reference sequence). The CDR3 loop spans 13 amino acids. V lost 3 bases, J lost 6 bases, and 5 bases stayed unmatched. The CDR3 bases are TGTGCCAGCAGTTTTGCAGGGGGAAGCGAGCAGTACTTC. Its protein product is CASSFAGGSEQYF.

This chain uses TRBV13 with TRBJ2-1, with 10 bases identical to TRBD2. The V segment lost 0 bases and the J segment 7 bases; nucleotides outside the gene matches: 3. Germline values: CDR1 PRHDT, CDR2 FYEKMQ (reference sequence). The CDR3 totals 15 residues. The CDR3 DNA reads as TGTGCCAGCAGCTTAGGACTAGCGGGATTTAATGAGCAGTTCTTC. This encodes CASSLGLAGFNEQFF.

The J gene is TRBJ2-7, the V gene TRBV10-3; D is perhaps TRBD2 (6 bases). Trimming took 4 bases from V and 5 from J, leaving 12 bases between them. The CDR3 is made up of 13 amino acids. Germline assignment: CDR1 ENHRY and CDR2 SYGVKD. CDR3 sequence: CAISGPGTDEQYF. The CDR3 DNA reads TGTGCCATCAGTGGGCCCGGGACTGACGAGCAGTACTTC.

The chain employs TRBV5-6 and TRBJ2-7; D is ambiguous. CDR1 and CDR2 from the germline V gene are SGHDT and YYEEEE. V gave up 0 bases and J gave up 1 base, with 8 bases separating them. The CDR3 loop spans 14 amino acids. The CDR3 region has the DNA TGTGCCAGCAGCTTGGGTGGCGGATCCTACGAGCAGTACTTC. Its protein product is CASSLGGGSYEQYF.

The V call is TRBV7-2, the J call TRBJ1-2; the D is unclear. Trimming took 5 bases from V and 1 from J, leaving 11 bases between them. Looked up from germline, CDR1 is SGHTA and CDR2 is FQGNSA. The CDR3 spans 14 residues. In DNA form, the CDR3 reads TGTGCCAGCAGCCCGGAAGGAGTTAACTATGGCTACACCTTC. Its protein product is CASSPEGVNYGYTF.

V and J are TRBV7-2 and TRBJ2-2; tentative D call: TRBD2 (6 bases). CDR1 SGHTA and CDR2 FQGNSA come from the germline V gene. This CDR3 contains 16 residues. The V end was cut by 3 bases, the J end by 2 bases, with 13 bases between. The CDR3 here is CASSLTTTRNTGELFF. The CDR3 DNA reads as TGTGCCAGCAGCTTGACCACGACTAGAAACACCGGGGAGCTGTTTTTT.

The chain has TRBV6-6 and TRBJ2-1; TRBD1 aligns across 8 bases. Unmatched junction bases numbered 7, after V lost 4 bases and J lost 5 bases. This CDR3 comprises 15 residues. Germline CDR1 is MNHNY and CDR2 is SVGAGI (reference sequence). The DNA for the CDR3 is TGTGCCAGCAGTTCCCCGGACAGGGCACACAATGAGCAGTTCTTC. It specifies CASSSPDRAHNEQFF.

The CDR3 DNA reads TGTGCCAGCTCACCGGTCGGGTACACAGATACGCAGTATTTT. It encodes CASSPVGYTDTQYF. The chain combines TRBV18 with TRBJ2-3, with D unresolved. Trimming shortened V by 3 bases and J by 2 bases, and 9 bases separated the two germline ends. This CDR3 has 14 amino acids. CDR1 KGHSH and CDR2 LQKENI come from the germline V gene. The complete variable domain, with remaining parts taken from reference TRBV18 and TRBJ2-3, reads NAGVMQNPRHLVRRRGQEARLRCSPMKGHSHVYWYRQLPEEGLKFMVYLQKENIIDESGMPKERFSAEFPKEGPSILRIQQVVRGDSAAYFCASSPVGYTDTQYFGPGTRLTVL.

This clone was counted between two and nine times. The gene calls are TRBV7-6 and TRBJ2-7; 9 bases align to TRBD2. The V gene's germline CDR1 is SGHVS and CDR2 FNYEAQ. The CDR3 has 15 amino acids. V shed 5 bases, J shed 4 bases, and the junction held 9 bases outside the gene matches. In DNA, the CDR3 is TGTGCCAGCAGCCCACAGGGACTAGCAGTATACGAGCAGTACTTC. It yields the protein CASSPQGLAVYEQYF.

The rearrangement links TRBV6-5 to TRBJ1-2, with 7 bases aligning to TRBD1. Germline V CDR1 and CDR2: MNHEY, SVGAGI. Losses at the gene ends were 6 bases for V and 1 base for J; bases not matched to a gene: 5. The CDR3 length is 14 residues. The CDR3 DNA reads as TGTGCCAGCAGCCCTCGACAGGGTAACTATGGCTACACCTTC. Translation gives CASSPRQGNYGYTF.

The rearrangement uses TRBV2 and TRBJ1-2, with D unclear. Germline V lookup: CDR1 SNHLY, CDR2 FYNNEI. The CDR3 covers 12 residues. Trimming stripped 6 bases from V and 6 bases from J, with 11 bases between. DNA of the CDR3: TGTGCCAGCAGCGAACTCCAGGATGGCTACACCTTC. Translating it yields CASSELQDGYTF.